This record covers a single T cell receptor beta chain. The sample comes from a study of blood T cell repertoires in COVID-19. Study-level background: Donors in the United States, Italy and Spain gave samples during acute or convalescent COVID-19. PBMCs, B-cell-depleted T cells, or T cells provided the cDNA or gDNA that made up the material.

Per the authors' pipeline: Reference gene primer amplification gave nucleated cell count estimates. The repertoire was sequenced with immunoSEQ multiplex PCR; TCRdb's copy has only in-frame clones and lacks some. V and J calls and clone size come straight from that table; D and trimming were deduced from the DNA. The table has 150,000 to 200,000 clones, roughly 88% seen once. This CDR3 has 13 amino acids. After removal of 5 bases from V and 3 bases from J, the junction contained 3 bases not matched to a gene. The rearrangement uses TRBV12-3 or TRBV12-4 and TRBJ1-2, with TRBD1 matching over 7 bases. The sample was peripheral blood. The sequence came from a woman older than 75 with acute or convalescent COVID-19. This chain's CDR3 is CASSTGTDYGYTF. DNA for the CDR3: TGTGCCAGCAGTACCGGGACAGACTATGGCTACACCTTC.